This T cell receptor (beta chain) is drawn from a study of blood T cell repertoires in COVID-19. Study-wide context: Samples of COVID-19 (acute and convalescent) were obtained from the United States, Italy and Spain. PBMCs, B-cell-depleted T cells, or T cells were the source of the cDNA or gDNA that made up the material.

Original handling: Researchers report that nucleated cell counts were estimated from reference gene primer amplification. Produced via immunoSEQ multiplex PCR; TCRdb's table is partial and in-frame only. D and trimming were read from the DNA, whereas the V and J calls and clone size are those reported in that table. The profile shows 120,000 to 150,000 clones, 75% to 90% of them singletons. The CDR3 is 16 amino acids. CDR1 is LNHDA, CDR2 SQIVND, per germline (reference sequence). With 3 bases removed from V and 0 bases from J, the gap between germline ends came to 12 bases. This sequence was found in a woman aged 55-75 years with active COVID-19. The chain uses TRBV19 and TRBJ1-3; D gene uncertain. The sequenced sample was peripheral blood. The CDR3 DNA reads TGTGCCAGTAGTATTTTGGCAGGAAACTCTGGAAACACCATATATTTT. Translated, it gives CASSILAGNSGNTIYF.